Listed below are T cell receptor beta chains from one sample, sequenced in a study of shared clonotypes between healthy human individuals. Clones were sequenced by immunoSEQ multiplex PCR, and TCRdb holds only the in-frame ones, with some missing. There are fewer than 2.5 million clones in the sample; approximately 94% occur only once, and approximately 0.35% lies in the top ten. Sequencing input: naive CD4+ T cells from PBMCs. These receptors all stem from a man in his late teens or twenties in good health. Some clones in this sample may be carry-over from other donors' samples. Both conserved end residues are part of each CDR3. The D gene is left open where the match is weak. For some rows the clone size is stated as once, few or many, or as a class when expanded; others skip it.

D gene | J gene | V gene | clone size | CDR3 protein | CDR3 DNA
TRBD1 | TRBJ1-4 | TRBV25-1 | - | CASGIDRATNEKLFF | TGTGCCAGCGGAATTGACAGGGCCACTAATGAAAAACTGTTTTTT
- | TRBJ2-1 | TRBV7-3 | - | CASSPPRSSSYNEQFF | TGTGCCAGCAGCCCCCCCCGTTCCAGCTCCTACAATGAGCAGTTCTTC
TRBD2 | TRBJ2-3 | TRBV9 | - | CASSPRTSGASTDTQYF | TGTGCCAGCAGCCCCAGGACTAGCGGGGCAAGCACAGATACGCAGTATTTT
- | TRBJ2-2 | TRBV11-3 | few | CASSQRFNTGELFF | TGTGCCAGCAGCCAGAGATTTAACACCGGGGAGCTGTTTTTT
TRBD1 | TRBJ1-1 | TRBV7-2 | - | CASSLLGTGGSTEAFF | TGTGCCAGCAGCTTACTCGGGACAGGCGGATCCACTGAAGCTTTCTTT
- | TRBJ1-2 | TRBV15 | once | CATSRDRGTPPYGYTF | TGTGCCACCAGCAGAGATCGAGGTACCCCCCCCTATGGCTACACCTTC
TRBD1 | TRBJ2-5 | TRBV11-1 | - | CASSLVTTGGDKETQYF | TGTGCCAGCAGCTTAGTGACGACAGGGGGGGATAAAGAGACCCAGTACTTC
TRBD1 | TRBJ2-7 | TRBV13 | - | CASSLDRASYEQYF | TGTGCCAGCAGCTTGGACAGGGCTTCCTACGAGCAGTACTTC
- | TRBJ1-4 | TRBV20-1 | - | CSAQSQEKLFF | TGCAGTGCCCAATCTCAGGAAAAACTGTTTTTT
- | TRBJ2-7 | TRBV5-5 | - | CASSLIALQNEQYF | TGTGCCAGCAGCTTGATAGCCCTTCAGAACGAGCAGTACTTC
- | TRBJ1-3 | TRBV28 | once | CASRDSRVSGNTIYF | TGTGCCAGCAGGGACAGCCGGGTCTCAGGAAACACCATATATTTT
- | TRBJ2-3 | TRBV5-1 | few | CASSFGTDTQYF | TGCGCCAGCAGCTTTGGCACAGATACGCAGTATTTT
- | TRBJ1-4 | TRBV5-1 | - | CASSLVGQIGEKLFF | TGCGCCAGCAGCTTGGTAGGTCAAATCGGGGAAAAACTGTTTTTT
- | TRBJ2-7 | TRBV27 | - | CASLGTDTYEQYF | TGTGCCAGTCTCGGGACCGACACCTACGAGCAGTACTTC
- | TRBJ2-7 | TRBV7-6 | - | CASSLAKEGTDGDEQYF | TGTGCCAGCAGCTTAGCGAAGGAGGGTACAGATGGGGACGAGCAGTACTTC
- | TRBJ1-2 | TRBV28 | - | CASSLGPNYGYTF | TGTGCCAGCAGTTTGGGGCCGAACTATGGCTACACCTTC
- | TRBJ1-5 | TRBV6-1 | once | CASSPQGGQPQHF | TGTGCCAGCAGTCCACAGGGAGGTCAGCCCCAGCATTTT
TRBD2 | TRBJ2-7 | TRBV4-2 | - | CASSQGLAGRYEQYF | TGTGCCAGCAGCCAGGGACTAGCGGGACGTTACGAGCAGTACTTC
- | TRBJ2-3 | TRBV6-6 | - | CASSYSRPRTDTQYF | TGTGCCAGCAGTTACTCTCGGCCTCGCACAGATACGCAGTATTTT
TRBD2 | TRBJ2-1 | TRBV5-1 | once | CASSFLAGAGRNEQFF | TGCGCCAGCAGCTTCTTAGCGGGAGCTGGGAGAAATGAGCAGTTCTTC
- | TRBJ1-5 | TRBV7-2 | - | CASSLAFDIYSNQPQHF | TGTGCCAGCAGCTTAGCCTTCGACATCTATAGCAATCAGCCCCAGCATTTT
TRBD1 | TRBJ1-1 | TRBV30 | - | CAWSDDRENTEAFF | TGTGCCTGGAGTGACGACAGGGAGAACACTGAAGCTTTCTTT
- | TRBJ2-4 | TRBV4-1 | - | CASSQDRENIQYF | TGCGCCAGCAGCCAGGACCGGGAAAACATTCAGTACTTC
- | TRBJ2-3 | TRBV29-1 | - | CSGDSGTDTQYF | TGCAGCGGGGACTCGGGCACAGATACGCAGTATTTT
- | TRBJ2-2 | TRBV5-1 | - | CASSLKGTRTGELFF | TGCGCCAGCAGCTTGAAGGGTACCCGGACCGGGGAGCTGTTTTTT
TRBD1 | TRBJ1-2 | TRBV10-3 | - | CAISEGRGRINYGYTF | TGTGCCATCAGTGAGGGCAGGGGGCGCATAAACTATGGCTACACCTTC
TRBD1 | TRBJ2-3 | TRBV4-1 | - | CASSQDRSGGGGDTQYF | TGCGCCAGCAGCCAAGATCGGTCAGGGGGCGGTGGAGATACGCAGTATTTT
- | TRBJ2-5 | TRBV18 | - | CASSPKSGRAETQYF | TGTGCCAGCTCACCAAAGTCCGGGCGTGCAGAGACCCAGTACTTC
TRBD1 | TRBJ1-1 | TRBV11-1 | - | CASSPGGGWDTEAFF | TGTGCCAGCAGCCCAGGGGGGGGCTGGGACACTGAAGCTTTCTTT
- | TRBJ1-1 | TRBV7-9 | - | CASSLVLGEAFF | TGTGCCAGCAGCTTAGTATTGGGTGAAGCTTTCTTT
TRBD1 | TRBJ1-1 | TRBV13 | few | CASSLRGQENTEAFF | TGTGCCAGCAGCCTCAGGGGACAGGAGAACACTGAAGCTTTCTTT
TRBD1 | TRBJ2-7 | TRBV9 | - | CASSVDRGREQYF | TGTGCCAGCAGCGTCGACAGGGGGAGAGAGCAGTACTTC
- | TRBJ2-3 | TRBV7-7 | - | CASSLDSGADTQYF | TGTGCCAGCAGCTTAGATAGCGGAGCAGATACGCAGTATTTT
- | TRBJ2-3 | TRBV7-2 | - | CASSLSWDGGTQYF | TGTGCCAGCAGCTTAAGCTGGGACGGAGGCACGCAGTATTTT
TRBD1 | TRBJ2-3 | TRBV7-9 | - | CASSREGTGFYTDTQYF | TGTGCCAGCAGCCGCGAAGGGACAGGGTTCTACACAGATACGCAGTATTTT
- | TRBJ1-4 | TRBV19 | - | CASIRGRKLFF | TGTGCCAGTATCAGAGGGAGAAAACTGTTTTTT
TRBD2 | TRBJ2-1 | TRBV5-1 | - | CASSLRTSGSYNEQFF | TGCGCCAGCAGCTTGCGGACTAGCGGCTCCTACAATGAGCAGTTCTTC
TRBD1 | TRBJ2-1 | TRBV5-1 | - | CASSLNPGQGGNEQFF | TGCGCCAGCAGCCTAAACCCGGGACAGGGGGGCAATGAGCAGTTCTTC
TRBD1 | TRBJ1-2 | TRBV4-1 | once | CASSQDGQGGGYTF | TGCGCCAGCAGCCAGGACGGACAGGGGGGCGGCTACACCTTC
- | TRBJ2-3 | TRBV4-1 | - | CASSQEGGVAAGTDTQYF | TGCGCCAGCAGCCAAGAGGGCGGGGTCGCGGCGGGCACAGATACGCAGTATTTT
- | TRBJ2-5 | TRBV30 | - | CAWRVPFLGETQYF | TGTGCCTGGAGAGTCCCCTTCCTTGGAGAGACCCAGTACTTC
- | TRBJ1-2 | TRBV19 | once | CASSIGETRSYGYTF | TGTGCCAGTAGTATCGGGGAGACACGATCGTATGGCTACACCTTC
- | TRBJ2-7 | TRBV5-1 | - | CASSLVVDTGEQYF | TGCGCCAGCAGCTTGGTAGTCGATACGGGCGAGCAGTACTTC
TRBD2 | TRBJ2-3 | TRBV28 | once | CASSLGLAGYTDTQYF | TGTGCCAGCAGTTTGGGACTAGCGGGATACACAGATACGCAGTATTTT
- | TRBJ2-3 | TRBV11-3 | - | CASSLGQSSTDTQYF | TGTGCCAGCAGCTTAGGACAGTCTAGCACAGATACGCAGTATTTT
- | TRBJ2-1 | TRBV28 | - | CASRRLNPYEQFF | TGTGCCAGCAGGAGACTGAACCCCTATGAGCAGTTCTTC
- | TRBJ1-4 | TRBV19 | - | CASSPVGGEKLFF | TGTGCCAGTAGCCCCGTGGGGGGGGAAAAACTGTTTTTT